A single sample gave rise to the 27 T cell receptor beta chains below, sequenced in a study of cytomegalovirus exposure and HLA in healthy donors (dated 2017 in TCRdb). The library was made by the immunoSEQ multiplex PCR assay. For the multiplex PCR, a mixture combining 60 forward primers for TCR Vbeta segments and 13 reverse primers for TCR Jbeta segments was used. In its TCRdb copy, this immuneACCESS table keeps in-frame sequences only and misses some clones. Where compared with another copy, unresolved V genes explain less than half of these, and the others have no known cause. In all, the sample holds about 63,000 clones, and 75% to 90% of those were seen once. Of the sample, about 12% is held by the ten largest clones. The material sequenced was PBMCs. The receptors shown here come from a woman aged 30 to 39 in good health and CMV-seropositive.

The CDR3 loop is CAWTPTGLARTQYF. CDR3 nucleotides: TGTGCCTGGACCCCCACGGGGCTAGCGAGGACCCAGTACTTC. The rearrangement links TRBV30 to TRBJ2-5, with D possibly being TRBD2 (6 bases). Germline V lookup: CDR1 GTSNPN, CDR2 SVGIG (reference sequence). CDR3 length: 14 amino acids. V lost 4 bases and J lost 7, with 19 bases in between.

The chain couples TRBV11-2 to TRBJ2-7; tentatively, D is TRBD2 (6 bases). CDR3 size: 15 residues. Germline V gene data show CDR1 as SGHAT and CDR2 as FQNNGV. V was shortened by 5 bases and J by 0 bases, with 14 bases between the two germline ends. DNA for the CDR3: TGTGCCAGCAGCCAGGGACTGAGGGACTCCTACGAGCAGTACTTC. Protein product: CASSQGLRDSYEQYF.

The chain recombines TRBV9 with TRBJ2-1; 12 bases fit TRBD2. Germline loops: CDR1 SGDLS, CDR2 YYNGEE. The V gene end was trimmed by 2 bases and the J gene end by 7 bases; junction bases not matched to a gene: 4. This CDR3 has 15 amino acids. CDR3 in amino acids: CASSVTSGSVNEQFF. CDR3 coding DNA: TGTGCCAGCAGCGTGACTAGCGGGAGTGTAAATGAGCAGTTCTTC. The full variable domain, completed using reference TRBV9 and TRBJ2-1, is DSGVTQTPKHLITATGQRVTLRCSPRSGDLSVYWYQQSLDQGLQFLIQYYNGEERAKGNILERFSAQQFPDLHSELNLSSLELGDSALYFCASSVTSGSVNEQFFGPGTRLTVL.

J is TRBJ2-5 and V is TRBV19; no clear D gene. Trimming removed 1 base from V and 2 bases from J, with 5 bases in between. CDR1 is LNHDA, CDR2 SQIVND, per germline (reference sequence). The CDR3 consists of 13 residues. The CDR3 here is CASSIGIQETQYF. The CDR3 region has the DNA TGTGCCAGTAGTATAGGTATACAAGAGACCCAGTACTTC. Supplemented by reference TRBV19 and TRBJ2-5, the full variable domain reads DGGITQSPKYLFRKEGQNVTLSCEQNLNHDAMYWYRQDPGQGLRLIYYSQIVNDFQKGDIAEGYSVSREKKESFPLTVTSAQKNPTAFYLCASSIGIQETQYFGPGTRLLVL.

This clone appeared once. V gene TRBV27 combines with J gene TRBJ2-7; possible D gene TRBD1, 5 bases. The germline CDR1 and CDR2 sequences are MNHEY and SMNVEV (reference sequence). The V and J ends lost 6 bases and 4 bases respectively, with 13 bases between them. The CDR3 consists of 13 residues. The CDR3 protein is CASSMTARYEQYF. The CDR3 coding sequence is TGTGCCAGCAGCATGACAGCCCGATACGAGCAGTACTTC.

This chain uses TRBV19 with TRBJ1-5; tentatively, D is TRBD1 (5 bases). Germline V gene data show CDR1 as LNHDA and CDR2 as SQIVND (reference sequence). The V gene lost 7 bases and the J gene lost 2 bases, with 18 bases spanning the gap. The CDR3 is 16 residues long. The CDR3 DNA is TGTGCCAGTACCATCTTCAAGGGGCCGGGCAATCAGCCCCAGCATTTT. This translates into CASTIFKGPGNQPQHF.

The sample holds a few counts of this clone. The chain joins TRBV7-9 to TRBJ2-3; no reliable D call. Germline V gene data show CDR1 as SEHNR and CDR2 as FQNEAQ (reference sequence). The CDR3 runs 13 residues. The V end was cut by 5 bases, the J end by 5 bases, with 11 bases between. The CDR3 DNA reads as TGTGCCAGCAGCCGAATAGAAGAAGATACGCAGTATTTT. This sequence encodes CASSRIEEDTQYF.

The chain links TRBV5-1 to TRBJ1-5; tentatively, D is TRBD1 (6 bases). Germline CDR1 reads SGHRS; CDR2 reads YFSETQ. Deletions cut 6 bases from V and 6 bases from J, with 22 bases between. CDR3 length: 16 amino acids. For the CDR3, the DNA is TGCGCCAGCACCTGCGACATTACAGGGTTATGTCAGCCCCAGCATTTT. Its translation is CASTCDITGLCQPQHF.

This clone occurred once. The chain employs TRBV7-2 and TRBJ1-2; tentatively, D is TRBD1 (5 bases). The CDR3 consists of 15 residues. Germline V gene sequence: CDR1 SGHTA, CDR2 FQGNSA. V lost 1 base and J 7 bases, leaving 16 bases between the germline ends. CDR3 in DNA: TGTGCCAGCAGCTTAGGCCTAATTCAGGGTGGTGGCTACACCTTC. Translating it yields CASSLGLIQGGGYTF.

V and J are TRBV9 and TRBJ2-1, with 7 positions matching TRBD2. The J segment lost 5 bases and the V segment lost 0 bases, leaving 11 bases of the junction unmatched. Germline-derived CDR1 and CDR2 are SGDLS and YYNGEE. The CDR3 is 17 residues long. The CDR3 loop reads CASSVVGRGGPNNEQFF. The CDR3 region has the DNA TGTGCCAGCAGCGTAGTGGGGAGGGGAGGGCCTAACAATGAGCAGTTCTTC.

The chain uses TRBV5-5 and TRBJ2-5; D possibly corresponds to TRBD2 (6 bases). V shed 0 bases and J shed 3 bases, with 6 bases lying between them. Germline CDR1 is SGHKS and CDR2 is YYEKEE (reference sequence). CDR3 size: 13 residues. CDR3 in amino acids: CASSLGGEETQYF. CDR3 nucleotides: TGTGCCAGCAGCTTGGGGGGGGAAGAGACCCAGTACTTC.

The chain employs TRBV6-6 and TRBJ2-4; maybe TRBD2 (6 bases). The germline gives CDR1 MNHNY, CDR2 SVGAGI (reference sequence). The CDR3 sequence is 16 residues long. Trimming left V 5 bases short and J 0 bases short, with 14 bases between. CDR3 nucleotide sequence: TGTGCCAGCAGTGCGGTTGATAGCGGAGCCAAAAACATTCAGTACTTC. Its translation: CASSAVDSGAKNIQYF.

The genes are TRBV4-1 and TRBJ1-1, with 12 bases lining up with TRBD1. Germline values: CDR1 MGHRA, CDR2 YSYEKL. The length of the CDR3 is 15 residues. The V gene end was trimmed by 3 bases and the J gene end by 4 bases; junction bases not matched to a gene: 3. The DNA of the CDR3 is TGCGCCAGCAGCCACGGGACAGGGGGCATCACTGAAGCTTTCTTT. This translates into CASSHGTGGITEAFF.

This clone was seen a single time. The chain recombines TRBV7-2 with TRBJ2-1, with a possible D match to TRBD2 (6 bases). The CDR3 covers 15 residues. V lost 5 bases, J lost 10 bases, and 21 bases lay in between. CDR1 is SGHTA and CDR2 is FQGNSA in the germline V gene. CDR3: CASSIYWGVRSEQFF. DNA of the CDR3: TGTGCCAGCAGCATCTACTGGGGGGTCCGGTCGGAGCAGTTCTTC.

The genes are TRBV7-9 and TRBJ1-2; D gene ambiguous. Germline CDR1 and CDR2: SEHNR and FQNEAQ (reference sequence). Trimming stripped 2 bases from V and 8 bases from J, with 12 bases between. CDR3 length: 13 amino acids. CDR3 coding DNA: TGTGCCAGCAGCTTACGGCTGGGCCTGGGCTACACCTTC. Its translation is CASSLRLGLGYTF.

This sequence joins TRBV7-8 and TRBJ2-1; D perhaps matches TRBD2 (6 bases). The CDR3 runs 14 residues. Trimming pared 7 bases from V and 6 bases from J, leaving 16 bases between. Germline V gene sequence: CDR1 SGHVS, CDR2 FQNEAQ. The CDR3 DNA follows: TGTGCCAGCACCCGAGTAGGAGGGATCAATGAGCAGTTCTTC. Protein: CASTRVGGINEQFF. Drawing the rest from reference TRBV7-8 and TRBJ2-1, the complete variable domain is GAGVSQSPRYKVAKRGQDVALRCDPISGHVSLFWYQQALGQGPEFLTYFQNEAQLDKSGLPSDRFFAERPEGSVSTLKIQRTQQEDSAVYLCASTRVGGINEQFFGPGTRLTVL.

The gene calls are TRBV7-6 and TRBJ2-2; D is unresolved. CDR3 size: 14 residues. The V and J ends lost 5 bases and 7 bases respectively, with 14 bases between them. Germline V gives CDR1 SGHVS, CDR2 FNYEAQ. The CDR3: CASSPGPTVGELFF. For the CDR3, the DNA is TGTGCCAGCAGCCCGGGTCCTACGGTCGGGGAGCTGTTTTTT. Full variable domain (missing parts from reference TRBV7-6 and TRBJ2-2): GAGVSQSPRYKVTKRGQDVALRCDPISGHVSLYWYRQALGQGPEFLTYFNYEAQQDKSGLPNDRFSAERPEGSISTLTIQRTEQRDSAMYRCASSPGPTVGELFFGEGSRLTVL.

The rearrangement links TRBV10-1 to TRBJ2-1; maybe TRBD1 (6 bases). V lost 6 bases, J lost 6 bases, and 12 bases lay in between. Germline V lookup: CDR1 WNHNN, CDR2 SYGVQD (reference sequence). The CDR3 is made up of 13 amino acids. The DNA for the CDR3 is TGCGCCAGCAGACTACAGGGCTCCAATGAGCAGTTCTTC. Translated, it gives CASRLQGSNEQFF.

The chain links TRBV19 to TRBJ2-6; 9 bases match TRBD1. Germline V gene sequence: CDR1 LNHDA, CDR2 SQIVND (reference sequence). With V trimmed by 5 bases and J by 1 base, 3 bases remained unmatched. CDR3 length equals 16 residues. The CDR3 bases are TGTGCCAGTAGTGCGACAGGGGGATCTGGGGCCAACGTCCTGACTTTC. Protein: CASSATGGSGANVLTF.

V usage is TRBV14 and J usage is TRBJ2-3, with D tentatively TRBD2 (5 bases). This CDR3 is 15 amino acids long. V was clipped by 3 bases and J by 2 bases, with 12 bases between them. Germline V gives CDR1 SGHDN, CDR2 FVKESK. As DNA, the CDR3 is TGTGCCAGCAGCCAGGGAGCGAGGTCCACAGATACGCAGTATTTT. Amino acids: CASSQGARSTDTQYF.

The rearrangement uses TRBV27 and TRBJ2-1, with a possible D match to TRBD1 (6 bases). Germline V lookup: CDR1 MNHEY, CDR2 SMNVEV (reference sequence). The CDR3 has 15 residues. The ends were cut back, 2 bases at V and 1 base at J, with 9 bases in the middle. CDR3 sequence: CASSLSRGSYNEQFF. DNA for the CDR3: TGTGCCAGCAGTTTAAGCAGGGGATCCTACAATGAGCAGTTCTTC.

This chain connects TRBV6-4 to TRBJ2-2, with no clear D. Trimming took off 2 bases at V and 6 bases at J, with 7 bases between the two ends. CDR3 length equals 13 residues. Germline V gene lookup returns CDR1 MRHNA and CDR2 SNTAGT. CDR3 residues: CASSDSEAGELFF. Here the CDR3 DNA reads TGTGCCAGCAGTGACAGCGAGGCCGGGGAGCTGTTTTTT.

V gene TRBV11-3 combines with J gene TRBJ2-2; D is unclear. The V gene lost 0 bases and the J gene lost 0 bases, with 5 bases spanning the gap. Looked up from germline, CDR1 is SGHNT and CDR2 is YENEEA. This CDR3 is built from 15 residues. CDR3: CASSLDGANTGELFF. In nucleotides, the CDR3 is TGTGCCAGCAGCTTAGACGGAGCGAACACCGGGGAGCTGTTTTTT.

The chain carries TRBV7-9 and TRBJ2-2; 10 bases are a match to TRBD1. The germline gives CDR1 SEHNR, CDR2 FQNEAQ (reference sequence). The CDR3 loop spans 14 amino acids. Trimming at V came to 10 bases and at J to 1 base, leaving 3 bases not matched to a gene. CDR3 DNA sequence: TGTGCCAAGGACAGGGGGAAGAACACCGGGGAGCTGTTTTTT. Its protein is CAKDRGKNTGELFF.

This chain uses TRBV18 with TRBJ1-1; D is uncertain. CDR3 length: 14 residues. V was shortened by 4 bases and J by 0 bases, with 9 bases between the two germline ends. Germline CDR1 and CDR2: KGHSH and LQKENI. CDR3 region: CASSRAPMNTEAFF. The CDR3 DNA reads TGTGCCAGCTCACGAGCACCGATGAACACTGAAGCTTTCTTT. The complete variable domain, with remaining parts taken from reference TRBV18 and TRBJ1-1, reads NAGVMQNPRHLVRRRGQEARLRCSPMKGHSHVYWYRQLPEEGLKFMVYLQKENIIDESGMPKERFSAEFPKEGPSILRIQQVVRGDSAAYFCASSRAPMNTEAFFGQGTRLTVV.

In nucleotides, the CDR3 is TGTGCCAGCAGCTTGGGAGGGGGCTACGAGCAGTACTTC. Its protein product is CASSLGGGYEQYF. V is TRBV5-6 and J is TRBJ2-7, with a possible D match to TRBD1 (6 bases). The CDR3 is 13 amino acids. Deletions cut 0 bases from V and 3 bases from J, with 7 bases between. Germline V gene sequence: CDR1 SGHDT, CDR2 YYEEEE.

The V call is TRBV7-2, the J call TRBJ2-5; 8 bases match TRBD2. V lost 2 bases and J lost 5; bases outside the gene matches: 4. CDR3 length: 14 amino acids. Germline values: CDR1 SGHTA, CDR2 FQGNSA. Written as DNA, the CDR3 is TGTGCCAGCAGCTTACGGATAGCGGGGGAGACCCAGTACTTC. Residues: CASSLRIAGETQYF. Complete variable domain (other parts from reference TRBV7-2 and TRBJ2-5): GAGVSQSPSNKVTEKGKDVELRCDPISGHTALYWYRQSLGQGLEFLIYFQGNSAPDKSGLPSDRFSAERTGGSVSTLTIQRTQQEDSAVYLCASSLRIAGETQYFGPGTRLLVL.